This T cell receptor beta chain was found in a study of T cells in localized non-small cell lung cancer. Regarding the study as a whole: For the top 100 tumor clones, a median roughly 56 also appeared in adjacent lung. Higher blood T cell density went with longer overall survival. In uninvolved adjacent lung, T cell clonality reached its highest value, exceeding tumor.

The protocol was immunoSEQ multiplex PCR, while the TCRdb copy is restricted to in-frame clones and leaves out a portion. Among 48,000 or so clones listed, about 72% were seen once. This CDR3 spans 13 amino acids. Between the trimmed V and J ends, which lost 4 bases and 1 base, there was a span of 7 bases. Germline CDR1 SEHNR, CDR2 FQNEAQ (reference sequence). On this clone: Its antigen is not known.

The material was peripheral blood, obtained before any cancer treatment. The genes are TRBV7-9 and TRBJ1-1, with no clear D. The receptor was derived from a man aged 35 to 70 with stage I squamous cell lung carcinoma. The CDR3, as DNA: TGTGCCAGCAGCTCTCAGAAGAACACTGAAGCTTTCTTT. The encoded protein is CASSSQKNTEAFF.